The present entry profiles one TCR beta chain with its context. What it binds is not known. Sequencing of DNA taken from cultured CD4+ T cells relied on the Oncomine TCR Beta short-read assay. One entry per CDR3 protein results from TCRdb running MiXCR on the PCR reads. This sample yields roughly 7,900 distinct CDR3 sequences, of which roughly 23% are seen a single time; less than 25% belongs to the top ten. This CDR3 contains 13 residues. Trimming shortened V by 4 bases and J by 6 bases, and 11 bases separated the two germline ends. This sample was included in a study of vaccination and CD4 T cells after COVID-19. Noted treatment: roughly 10-day PBMC culture with coronavirus spike peptide pools or control peptides (ViraFEST assay).

Sequencing was carried out using cultured CD4+ T cells from blood. This receptor was obtained from a human donor with COVID-19. The rearrangement uses TRBV12-3 or TRBV12-4 and TRBJ2-3; D possibly uses TRBD1 or TRBD2 (5 bases each). The CDR3 here is CASSSGTTDTQYF. For the CDR3, the DNA is TGTGCCAGCAGTTCTGGGACGACGGATACGCAGTATTTT.